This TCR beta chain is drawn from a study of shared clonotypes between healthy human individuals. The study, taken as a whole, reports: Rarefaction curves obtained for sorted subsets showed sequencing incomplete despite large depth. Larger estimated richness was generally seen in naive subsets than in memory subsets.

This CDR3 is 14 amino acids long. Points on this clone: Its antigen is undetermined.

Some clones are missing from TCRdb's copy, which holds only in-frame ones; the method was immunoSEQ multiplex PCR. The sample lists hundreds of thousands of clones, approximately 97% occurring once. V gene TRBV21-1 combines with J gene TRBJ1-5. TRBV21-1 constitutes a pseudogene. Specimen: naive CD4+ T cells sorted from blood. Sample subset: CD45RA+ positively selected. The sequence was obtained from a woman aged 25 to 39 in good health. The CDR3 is CASSKRANHQPQHF. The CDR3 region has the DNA TGTGCCAGCAGCAAAAGGGCCAACCATCAGCCCCAGCATTTT.